A selection of T cell receptor beta chains follows, all from one sample in a study of fetal regulatory T cell absence and autoimmunity. The table came from immunoSEQ multiplex PCR; TCRdb's copy has only in-frame clones and leaves some out. The table lists some 44,000 clones, approximately 80% of them singletons. The sample comprised cord blood. All receptors derive from a newborn boy with IPEX syndrome. CDR3s include the opening cysteine and the closing phenylalanine or tryptophan. The order of the fields is CDR3 length, V gene, J gene, CDR3 protein.

15,TRBV11-2,TRBJ2-1,CASSPTSGSYNEQFF
15,TRBV5-6,TRBJ2-7,CASSLGETPYYEQYF
11,TRBV2,TRBJ1-2,CAGTANYGYTF
14,TRBV30,TRBJ1-3,CAWTPTGDGNTIYF
13,TRBV6-1,TRBJ1-5,CASSEHPNQPQHF
14,TRBV5-1,TRBJ2-2,CASSFGRSAGELFF
19,TRBV11-3,TRBJ1-2,CASSLRSSGHGPFNYGYTF
15,TRBV10-3,TRBJ2-1,CAINEAGPSYNEQFF
16,TRBV11-3,TRBJ2-7,CASSAYGGQGTYEQYF
11,TRBV20-1,TRBJ2-7,CSAYLGYEQYF
14,TRBV6-5,TRBJ1-2,CASSEVRGGYGYTF
14,TRBV7-2,TRBJ2-3,CASSLVLAGSAQYF
12,TRBV30,TRBJ1-2,CAWTWDSYGYTF
15,TRBV7-9,TRBJ1-4,CASSLADTTNEKLFF
14,TRBV7-2,TRBJ2-3,CASSWTSGTDTQYF
16,TRBV21-1,TRBJ1-1,CASSKEGQGPGTEAFF
13,TRBV10-1,TRBJ2-5,CASSDGYQETQYF
15,TRBV6-5,TRBJ1-3,CASRYLVVAGNTIYF
13,TRBV27,TRBJ2-7,CASSEVWGYEQYF
12,TRBV6-1,TRBJ2-1,CASSDRDNEQFF
13,TRBV5-1,TRBJ1-2,CASSLDRDYGYTF
14,TRBV10-1,TRBJ2-2,CAIKGPSNTGELFF
14,TRBV2,TRBJ2-1,CASGTSGVYNEQFF
13,TRBV2,TRBJ2-1,CASSVSGNNEQFF
15,TRBV2,TRBJ2-1,CASSDGLDGYNEQFF
14,TRBV15,TRBJ1-2,CATSRLQGGYGYTF
16,TRBV10-1,TRBJ2-2,CASSENEPGDTGELFF
14,TRBV29-1,TRBJ2-5,CSVVTSGRQETQYF
15,TRBV5-5,TRBJ1-2,CASSLALGTGYGYTF
16,TRBV5-1,TRBJ2-5,CASSPGTGGRQETQYF
16,TRBV7-4,TRBJ1-2,CASSFYHPRTNYGYTF
15,TRBV7-8,TRBJ1-6,CASSPRAGVDSPLHF
15,TRBV19,TRBJ1-5,CASSWGTGASGPQHF
12,TRBV4-3,TRBJ1-1,CASSQEGGKAFF
16,TRBV5-4,TRBJ2-7,CASSHGHRDPSYEQYF
15,TRBV5-1,TRBJ1-1,CASSLRIAVDTEAFF
16,TRBV4-1,TRBJ2-3,CASSHVFSGPTDTQYF
18,TRBV9,TRBJ2-3,CASTPTVGSSWVTDTQYF
16,TRBV7-8,TRBJ1-2,CASSFGLDRAIYGYTF
15,TRBV6-1,TRBJ2-1,CASSLGGGPGNEQFF
15,TRBV11-2,TRBJ1-3,CASSSRSLGLNTIYF
14,TRBV11-2,TRBJ1-5,CASSSTGGRQPQHF
13,TRBV11-3,TRBJ2-7,CASSPSGSYEQYF
14,TRBV11-2,TRBJ2-3,CASSLILAEYTQYF
12,TRBV5-5,TRBJ2-1,CASSLDWVEQFF